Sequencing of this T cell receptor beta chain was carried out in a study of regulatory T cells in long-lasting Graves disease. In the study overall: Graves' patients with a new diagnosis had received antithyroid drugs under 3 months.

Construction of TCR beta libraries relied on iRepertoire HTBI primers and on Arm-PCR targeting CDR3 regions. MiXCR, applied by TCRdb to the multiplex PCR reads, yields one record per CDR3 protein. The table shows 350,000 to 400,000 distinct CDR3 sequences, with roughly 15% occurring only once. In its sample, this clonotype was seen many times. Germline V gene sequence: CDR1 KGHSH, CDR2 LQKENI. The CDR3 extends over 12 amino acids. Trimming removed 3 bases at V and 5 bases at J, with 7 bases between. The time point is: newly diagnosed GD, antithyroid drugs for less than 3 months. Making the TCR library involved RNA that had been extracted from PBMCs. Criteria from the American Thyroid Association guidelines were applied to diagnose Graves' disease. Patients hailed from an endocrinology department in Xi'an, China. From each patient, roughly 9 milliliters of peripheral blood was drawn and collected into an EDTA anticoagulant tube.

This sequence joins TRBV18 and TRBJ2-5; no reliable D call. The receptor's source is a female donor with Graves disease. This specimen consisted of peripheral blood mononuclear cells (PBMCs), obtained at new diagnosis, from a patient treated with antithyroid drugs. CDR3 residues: CASSPLRETQYF. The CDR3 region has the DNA TGTGCCAGCTCACCCTTAAGGGAGACCCAGTACTTC.